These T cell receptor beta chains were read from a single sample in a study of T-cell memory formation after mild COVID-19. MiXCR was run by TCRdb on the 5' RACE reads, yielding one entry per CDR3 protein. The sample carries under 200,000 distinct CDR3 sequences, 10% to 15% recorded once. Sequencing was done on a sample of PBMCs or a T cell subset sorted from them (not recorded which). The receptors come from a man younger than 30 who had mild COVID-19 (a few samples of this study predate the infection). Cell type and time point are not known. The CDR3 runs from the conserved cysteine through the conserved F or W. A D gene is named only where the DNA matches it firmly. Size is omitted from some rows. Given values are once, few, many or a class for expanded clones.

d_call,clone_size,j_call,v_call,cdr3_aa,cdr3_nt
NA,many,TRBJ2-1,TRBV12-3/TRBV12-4,CASSLGRGTDNEQFF,TGTGCCAGCAGTTTAGGGCGGGGCACGGACAATGAGCAGTTCTTC
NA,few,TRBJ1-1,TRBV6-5,CASSYVVNTEAFF,TGTGCCAGCAGTTACGTCGTGAACACTGAAGCTTTCTTT
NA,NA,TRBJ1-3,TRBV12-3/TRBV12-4,CASTQQRLIGNTIYF,TGTGCCAGCACCCAACAAAGGCTGATTGGGAACACCATATATTTT
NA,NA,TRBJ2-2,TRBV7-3,CASSPSGEELFF,TGTGCCAGCAGCCCGAGTGGTGAGGAGCTGTTCTTT
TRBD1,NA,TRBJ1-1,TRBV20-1,CSAHRQGADTEAFF,TGCAGTGCGCATCGACAGGGTGCGGACACTGAAGCTTTCTTT
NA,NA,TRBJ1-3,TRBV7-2,CASSPLASSGNTIYF,TGTGCCAGCAGCCCCCTGGCGTCCTCTGGAAACACCATATATTTT
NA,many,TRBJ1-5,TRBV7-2,CASSLGTGLNQPQHF,TGTGCCAGCAGCCTGGGGACGGGCCTCAATCAGCCCCAGCATTTT
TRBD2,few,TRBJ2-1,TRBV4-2,CASSQDPAGGYNEQFF,TGTGCCAGCAGCCAAGATCCAGCGGGGGGGTACAATGAGCAGTTCTTC
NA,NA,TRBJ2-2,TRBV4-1,CASSLPVDPRNTGELFF,TGCGCCAGCAGCCTTCCAGTGGACCCCCGGAACACCGGGGAGCTGTTTTTT
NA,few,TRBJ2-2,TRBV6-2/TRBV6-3,CASTNTNTGELFF,TGTGCCAGCACCAACACGAACACCGGGGAGCTGTTTTTT
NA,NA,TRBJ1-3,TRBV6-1,CASKLSSGNTIYF,TGTGCCAGCAAACTGAGCTCTGGAAACACCATATATTTT
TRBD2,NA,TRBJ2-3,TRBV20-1,CSGAGGTDTQYF,TGCAGTGGAGCGGGGGGCACAGATACGCAGTATTTT
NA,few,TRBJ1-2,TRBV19,CASSPPGIYGYTF,TGTGCCAGTAGCCCTCCAGGGATCTATGGCTACACCTTC
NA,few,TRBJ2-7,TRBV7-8,CASSLGYRAPGSTYEQYF,TGTGCCAGCAGCCTTGGTTACCGGGCTCCGGGGAGCACCTACGAGCAGTACTTC
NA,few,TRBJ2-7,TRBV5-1,CASSSTTGTLTYEQYF,TGCGCCAGCAGCTCAACTACCGGGACCCTTACCTACGAGCAGTACTTC
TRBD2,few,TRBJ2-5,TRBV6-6,CASSYSTSGEETQYF,TGTGCCAGCAGTTACTCCACTAGCGGGGAAGAGACCCAGTACTTC